One sample yielded the 30 T cell receptor beta chains listed below, sequenced in a study of shared clonotypes between healthy human individuals (dated by TCRdb to 2019 to 2021). Libraries were made using the immunoSEQ multiplex PCR assay. TCRdb obtained this table from immuneACCESS and retained in-frame rearrangements with V and J assigned. These tables miss some clones; where compared with another copy, unresolved V genes account for less than half of the shortfall, and the remainder is unexplained. Here the sample has millions of clones; around nine tenths occur a single time. The ten largest account for about 0.13% of the sample. Sequencing was carried out using naive CD4+ T cells sorted from blood. The intended sense of this specimen's cell subset or site label: CD45RA+ positively selected. The receptor source for this set is a man aged 18 to 30 in good health.

CDR3 bases: TGTGCCAGCAGTCCGGGACTAGCGGGTAACAATGAGCAGTTCTTC. This translates into CASSPGLAGNNEQFF. The chain couples TRBV6-1 to TRBJ2-1, with 12 bases that match TRBD2. With 5 bases clipped from V and 5 bases from J, the junction kept 4 bases outside the gene matches. CDR1 is MNHNS, CDR2 SASEGT, per germline. The CDR3 length is 15 residues.

J is TRBJ2-7 and V is TRBV7-2; either TRBD1 or TRBD2 may supply D (7 bases each). This CDR3 contains 15 residues. With 4 bases removed from V and 3 bases from J, the gap between germline ends came to 16 bases. CDR1 SGHTA and CDR2 FQGNSA come from the germline V gene. The CDR3 sequence: CASSSAGGLFYEQYF. The CDR3 bases are TGTGCCAGCAGCTCCGCAGGGGGACTATTCTACGAGCAGTACTTC.

This clone was seen a few times. This chain connects TRBV6-1 to TRBJ1-3, with a possible D match to TRBD1 (6 bases). The CDR3 runs to 15 residues. Trimming took off 4 bases at V and 0 bases at J, with 10 bases between the two ends. Germline CDR1 and CDR2: MNHNS and SASEGT. CDR3 bases: TGTGCCAGCAGTGTTAGACAGGTCTCTGGAAACACCATATATTTT. Encoded protein: CASSVRQVSGNTIYF.

The rearrangement links TRBV14 to TRBJ1-5; no reliable D call. Trimming pared 1 base from V and 3 bases from J, leaving 4 bases between. CDR1 is SGHDN, CDR2 FVKESK, per germline. The CDR3 runs 13 residues. For the CDR3, the DNA is TGTGCCAGCAGCCAAGGAATCAATCAGCCCCAGCATTTT. It translates to CASSQGINQPQHF.

A remark on this clone: This CDR3 is also generated by other DNA sequences in the sample. The chain employs TRBV7-2 and TRBJ1-1, with 8 bases that match TRBD1. This CDR3 is built from 14 residues. The trim removed 5 bases at V and 4 bases at J, leaving 6 bases unmatched. Germline V lookup: CDR1 SGHTA, CDR2 FQGNSA. The CDR3 DNA reads as TGTGCCAGCAGCCCCGACAGGGGTCGCACTGAAGCTTTCTTT. Translating it yields CASSPDRGRTEAFF.

The genes are TRBV12-5 and TRBJ2-1; TRBD1 matches at 9 bases. The CDR3 has 15 residues. V gave up 7 bases and J gave up 6 bases; unmatched junction bases: 10. CDR1 is LGHNT and CDR2 is FRNRAP in the germline V gene. The CDR3 DNA reads as TGTGCTAGTGAACCGGGACAGGGAAGGGTCAATGAGCAGTTCTTC. As protein: CASEPGQGRVNEQFF.

The chain uses TRBV11-1 and TRBJ2-1; D might be TRBD2 (6 bases). The germline CDR1 and CDR2 sequences are SGHAT and FQDESV (reference sequence). The CDR3 length is 15 residues. Trimming shortened V by 5 bases and J by 2 bases, and 13 bases separated the two germline ends. This chain's CDR3 is CASSLGGSAYNEQFF. CDR3 bases: TGTGCCAGCAGCCTCGGGGGATCTGCCTACAATGAGCAGTTCTTC.

The chain uses TRBV7-2 and TRBJ2-7, with D maybe TRBD2 (5 bases). V was pared by 5 bases and J by 4 bases, with 15 bases between. CDR1 and CDR2 from the germline V gene are SGHTA and FQGNSA. CDR3 length: 14 amino acids. The CDR3 is CASSPGVGEYEQYF. In DNA form, the CDR3 reads TGTGCCAGCAGCCCCGGGGTGGGAGAGTACGAGCAGTACTTC. Supplemented by reference TRBV7-2 and TRBJ2-7, the full variable domain reads GAGVSQSPSNKVTEKGKDVELRCDPISGHTALYWYRQSLGQGLEFLIYFQGNSAPDKSGLPSDRFSAERTGGSVSTLTIQRTQQEDSAVYLCASSPGVGEYEQYFGPGTRLTVT.

The chain links TRBV6-5 to TRBJ2-2; tentative D call: TRBD2 (6 bases). The CDR3 loop spans 13 amino acids. Germline values: CDR1 MNHEY, CDR2 SVGAGI. The V end lost 5 bases, the J end lost 5 bases, and 9 bases lay between the germline ends. The CDR3: CASSPGGTGELFF. In DNA, the CDR3 is TGTGCCAGCAGTCCAGGAGGGACCGGGGAGCTGTTTTTT.

The chain has TRBV28 and TRBJ2-3; TRBD2 aligns across 10 bases. CDR1 and CDR2 (germline): MDHEN, SYDVKM. CDR3 length: 14 residues. Losses at the gene ends were 8 bases for V and 3 bases for J; bases not matched to a gene: 5. The CDR3 spells CASLLAGKTDTQYF. In nucleotides, the CDR3 is TGTGCCAGCCTACTAGCGGGGAAGACAGATACGCAGTATTTT.

Regarding this clone: One end of the junction fails to match germline, which may point to a read error. The chain combines TRBV5-1 with TRBJ2-3, with 9 bases lining up with TRBD2. Germline V gene data show CDR1 as SGHRS and CDR2 as YFSETQ. This CDR3 is 14 amino acids long. The CDR3 DNA reads TGCGCCACCAGCGGGGGGCCTAGCACAGATACGCAGTATTTT. Protein: CATSGGPSTDTQYF.

The chain is built from TRBV20-1 and TRBJ2-1; D is ambiguous. The germline V gene has CDR1 DFQATT and CDR2 SNEGSKA (reference sequence). Trimming removed 2 bases at V and 7 bases at J, with 6 bases between. CDR3 size: 11 residues. CDR3 amino acids: CSARRRNEQFF. The CDR3 coding sequence is TGCAGTGCTAGAAGAAGAAATGAGCAGTTCTTC.

The chain links TRBV19 to TRBJ1-1, with 10 nucleotides matching TRBD1. Trimming at V came to 4 bases and at J to 0 bases, leaving 8 bases not matched to a gene. The germline gives CDR1 LNHDA, CDR2 SQIVND (reference sequence). The CDR3 totals 17 residues. The CDR3 DNA sequence: TGTGCCAGTAGTACACTCCCGGGACAGGGGATGAACACTGAAGCTTTCTTT. It translates to CASSTLPGQGMNTEAFF.

The genes are TRBV19 and TRBJ2-1; D might be TRBD1 or TRBD2, each matching 5 bases. The CDR3 is made up of 16 amino acids. In germline, CDR1 is LNHDA, CDR2 SQIVND (reference sequence). V was cut by 1 base and J by 7 bases, with 17 bases left in between. In nucleotides, the CDR3 is TGTGCCAGTAGTATAGGAGCACCGCCCAGGGAGAATGAGCAGTTCTTC. Its protein product is CASSIGAPPRENEQFF. The complete variable domain, with remaining parts taken from reference TRBV19 and TRBJ2-1, reads DGGITQSPKYLFRKEGQNVTLSCEQNLNHDAMYWYRQDPGQGLRLIYYSQIVNDFQKGDIAEGYSVSREKKESFPLTVTSAQKNPTAFYLCASSIGAPPRENEQFFGPGTRLTVL.

This rearrangement joins TRBV27 to TRBJ2-1; 9 bases fit TRBD2. From germline, CDR1 is MNHEY and CDR2 SMNVEV (reference sequence). Losses at the gene ends were 6 bases for V and 8 bases for J; bases not matched to a gene: 5. This CDR3 has 13 residues. CDR3 coding DNA: TGTGCCAGCAGAGCGGGAGGAGGTGATGAGCAGTTCTTC. The encoded protein is CASRAGGGDEQFF.

The V call is TRBV28, the J call TRBJ2-7, with D possibly being TRBD1 or TRBD2 (5 bases each). CDR3 length: 16 residues. The germline V gene encodes CDR1 MDHEN and CDR2 SYDVKM. V was shortened by 5 bases and J by 5 bases, with 22 bases between the two germline ends. Here the CDR3 reads CASSPLGDPRTHEQYF. In nucleotides, the CDR3 is TGTGCCAGCAGTCCTTTGGGGGACCCCAGGACCCACGAGCAGTACTTC.

This chain links TRBV7-2 with TRBJ2-1, with no clear D. The length of the CDR3 is 14 residues. Between the trimmed V and J ends, which lost 1 base and 8 bases, there was a span of 12 bases. Germline V lookup: CDR1 SGHTA, CDR2 FQGNSA. CDR3 coding DNA: TGTGCCAGCAGCTTAGTGGGCCGTGGGGATGAGCAGTTCTTC. This gives the protein CASSLVGRGDEQFF. Together with reference TRBV7-2 and TRBJ2-1, the CDR3 gives the full variable domain: GAGVSQSPSNKVTEKGKDVELRCDPISGHTALYWYRQSLGQGLEFLIYFQGNSAPDKSGLPSDRFSAERTGGSVSTLTIQRTQQEDSAVYLCASSLVGRGDEQFFGPGTRLTVL.

This chain uses TRBV2 with TRBJ2-1; 9 bases match TRBD2. The V gene end was trimmed by 4 bases and the J gene end by 7 bases; junction bases not matched to a gene: 8. This CDR3 has 15 residues. Germline V gene lookup returns CDR1 SNHLY and CDR2 FYNNEI. CDR3 in amino acids: CASSVEAGGPNEQFF. The DNA of the CDR3 is TGTGCCAGCAGTGTTGAGGCGGGGGGGCCGAATGAGCAGTTCTTC.

J is TRBJ2-2 and V is TRBV7-9, with a weak D call TRBD2 (6 bases). V lost 4 bases and J lost 6, with 9 bases in between. Germline assignment: CDR1 SEHNR and CDR2 FQNEAQ (reference sequence). The length of the CDR3 is 13 residues. For the CDR3, the DNA is TGTGCCAGCAGCTCGACTAGTTCCGGGGAGCTGTTTTTT. As protein: CASSSTSSGELFF.

The chain uses TRBV29-1 and TRBJ1-2; D possibly corresponds to TRBD1 (5 bases). The V and J ends lost 6 bases and 2 bases respectively, with 19 bases between them. Per germline, CDR1 SQVTM and CDR2 ANQGSEA. The CDR3 length is 15 residues. The CDR3 DNA reads as TGCAGCGTAGGAATAGGGACGGACCCGAACTATGGCTACACCTTC. Translation gives CSVGIGTDPNYGYTF.

A remark on this clone: At the DNA level, this CDR3 is encoded by other sequences in the same sample as well. J is TRBJ1-5 and V is TRBV7-9; D gene unclear. Germline V gene lookup returns CDR1 SEHNR and CDR2 FQNEAQ (reference sequence). Between the trimmed V and J ends, which lost 1 base and 5 bases, there was a span of 3 bases. The CDR3 sequence is 12 residues long. The CDR3: CASSLVDQPQHF. The CDR3 bases are TGTGCCAGCAGCTTAGTAGATCAGCCCCAGCATTTT. The whole variable domain, filled in from reference TRBV7-9 and TRBJ1-5, reads DTGVSQNPRHKITKRGQNVTFRCDPISEHNRLYWYRQTLGQGPEFLTYFQNEAQLEKSRLLSDRFSAERPKGSFSTLEIQRTEQGDSAMYLCASSLVDQPQHFGDGTRLSIL.

Details on this clone: Other DNA sequences of this sample code for an identical CDR3. This rearrangement joins TRBV11-3 to TRBJ1-6; no definite D call. The CDR3 runs 13 residues. Trimming left V 0 bases short and J 13 bases short, with 10 bases between. Germline lookup yields CDR1 SGHNT and CDR2 YENEEA. CDR3 loop: CASSLDLSSPLHF. The CDR3, as DNA: TGTGCCAGCAGCTTAGATCTATCGAGTCCCCTCCACTTT.

This clone was seen only a few times. This sample also contains other DNA sequences that code for the same CDR3. This chain uses TRBV5-1 with TRBJ2-7; D possibly corresponds to TRBD1 (6 bases). The CDR3 has 14 residues. Germline assignment: CDR1 SGHRS and CDR2 YFSETQ. The V end lost 3 bases, the J end lost 2 bases, and 12 bases lay between the germline ends. The CDR3 protein is CASSSTGAAYEQYF. DNA of the CDR3: TGCGCCAGCAGCTCGACAGGCGCTGCCTACGAGCAGTACTTC.

V gene TRBV7-9 combines with J gene TRBJ2-2; TRBD1 matches 9 bases. The CDR3 totals 15 residues. Germline trimming cut 8 bases from V and 6 bases from J; bases unmatched to any gene: 10. The germline CDR1 and CDR2 sequences are SEHNR and FQNEAQ (reference sequence). The chain's CDR3 is CASRQGTGRAGELFF. The CDR3 nucleotides read TGTGCCAGCCGACAAGGGACAGGGAGGGCCGGGGAGCTGTTTTTT.

The rearrangement joins TRBV5-5 to TRBJ1-1; D gene uncertain. The CDR3 covers 14 residues. The V gene lost 3 bases and the J gene lost 6 bases, with 15 bases spanning the gap. CDR1 and CDR2 from the germline V gene are SGHKS and YYEKEE (reference sequence). CDR3 in amino acids: CASSYLFLLAEAFF. CDR3 sequence (DNA): TGTGCCAGCAGCTACCTCTTTTTACTCGCTGAAGCTTTCTTT.

This rearrangement joins TRBV10-2 to TRBJ2-3; TRBD1 might be the D (5 bases). V lost 0 bases and J 1 base, leaving 8 bases between the germline ends. CDR1 WSHSY and CDR2 SAAADI come from the germline V gene. This CDR3 is built from 15 residues. The CDR3 DNA follows: TGCGCCAGCAGTGAGTCTACAGGTGGCACAGATACGCAGTATTTT. It encodes CASSESTGGTDTQYF.

This clone was seen just once. The chain is built from TRBV7-8 and TRBJ1-2, with 7 bases identical to TRBD1. Germline-derived CDR1 and CDR2 are SGHVS and FQNEAQ. Trimming removed 2 bases from V and 1 base from J; junction bases left unmatched: 4. The CDR3 consists of 15 residues. DNA of the CDR3: TGTGCCAGCAGCTTACTCGGGACAGTTAACTATGGCTACACCTTC. Protein sequence: CASSLLGTVNYGYTF.

This clone showed up just once. The chain recombines TRBV27 with TRBJ1-2; TRBD1 matches 8 bases. Germline lookup yields CDR1 MNHEY and CDR2 SMNVEV (reference sequence). The CDR3 is 14 amino acids. With 5 bases clipped from V and 7 bases from J, the junction kept 9 bases outside the gene matches. The CDR3 nucleotides read TGTGCCAGCAGTACCTTCAGGGGGCGGTTTGGCTACACCTTC. The encoded protein is CASSTFRGRFGYTF.

The chain joins TRBV5-1 to TRBJ1-1; D possibly corresponds to TRBD1 (5 bases). Trimming left V 0 bases short and J 1 base short, with 13 bases between. Looked up from germline, CDR1 is SGHRS and CDR2 is YFSETQ. The CDR3 runs to 16 residues. The chain's CDR3 is CASSLVGRISNTEAFF. CDR3 nucleotides: TGCGCCAGCAGCTTGGTGGGACGGATTTCGAACACTGAAGCTTTCTTT.

The rearrangement joins TRBV9 to TRBJ2-5, with D perhaps TRBD1 (5 bases). V was clipped by 0 bases and J by 7 bases, with 13 bases between them. There are 14 residues in the CDR3. Germline CDR1 SGDLS, CDR2 YYNGEE. CDR3 sequence: CASSVGEGVGTQYF. The CDR3 DNA reads as TGTGCCAGCAGCGTAGGAGAAGGGGTGGGGACCCAGTACTTC. Using reference TRBV9 and TRBJ2-5 for the parts outside the CDR3, the full variable domain is DSGVTQTPKHLITATGQRVTLRCSPRSGDLSVYWYQQSLDQGLQFLIQYYNGEERAKGNILERFSAQQFPDLHSELNLSSLELGDSALYFCASSVGEGVGTQYFGPGTRLLVL.